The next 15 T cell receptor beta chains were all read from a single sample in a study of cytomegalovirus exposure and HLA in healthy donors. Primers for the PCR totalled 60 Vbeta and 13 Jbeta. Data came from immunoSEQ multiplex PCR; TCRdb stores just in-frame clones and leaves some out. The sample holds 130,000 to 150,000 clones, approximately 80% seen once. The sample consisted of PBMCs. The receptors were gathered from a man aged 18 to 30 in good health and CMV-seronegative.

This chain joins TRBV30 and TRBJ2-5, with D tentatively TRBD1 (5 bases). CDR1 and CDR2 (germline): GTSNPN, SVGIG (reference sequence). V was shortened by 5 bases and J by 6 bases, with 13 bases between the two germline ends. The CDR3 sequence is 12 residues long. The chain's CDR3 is CAWGHVVKTQYF. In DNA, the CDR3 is TGTGCCTGGGGACATGTTGTGAAGACCCAGTACTTC.

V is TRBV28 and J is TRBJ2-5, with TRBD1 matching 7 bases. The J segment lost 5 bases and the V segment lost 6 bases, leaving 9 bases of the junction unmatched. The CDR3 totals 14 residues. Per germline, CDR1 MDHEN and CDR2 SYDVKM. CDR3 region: CASSRQGTAETQYF. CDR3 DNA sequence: TGTGCCAGCAGCCGCCAGGGGACAGCCGAGACCCAGTACTTC.

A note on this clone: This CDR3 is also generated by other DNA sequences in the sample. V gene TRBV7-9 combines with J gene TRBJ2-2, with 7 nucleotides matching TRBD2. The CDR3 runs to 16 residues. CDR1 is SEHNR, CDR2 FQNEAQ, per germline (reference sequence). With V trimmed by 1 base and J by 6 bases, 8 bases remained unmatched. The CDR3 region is CASSLGTRHGAGELFF. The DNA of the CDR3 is TGTGCCAGCAGCTTAGGGACTAGGCATGGCGCCGGGGAGCTGTTTTTT.

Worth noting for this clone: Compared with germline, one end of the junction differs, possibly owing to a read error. The CDR3 DNA sequence: TGTGCCAGCAGCTCACTGATGGACAGGGGGCTAGAGACCCAGCACTTC. It specifies CASSSLMDRGLETQHF. The gene calls are TRBV5-4 and TRBJ2-5, with 11 positions matching TRBD1. Per the germline V gene, CDR1 is SGHNT and CDR2 is YYREEE (reference sequence). The CDR3 consists of 16 residues.

The DNA of the CDR3 is TGCGCCAGCAGCCGGGGGGGGGACCCTCAGGAGGCTTTCTTT. Amino acids: CASSRGGDPQEAFF. V is TRBV5-1 and J is TRBJ1-1, with D possibly TRBD1 on 5 matching bases. Germline CDR1 is SGHRS and CDR2 is YFSETQ. The CDR3 sequence is 14 residues long. V was shortened by 4 bases and J by 11 bases, with 21 bases between the two germline ends.

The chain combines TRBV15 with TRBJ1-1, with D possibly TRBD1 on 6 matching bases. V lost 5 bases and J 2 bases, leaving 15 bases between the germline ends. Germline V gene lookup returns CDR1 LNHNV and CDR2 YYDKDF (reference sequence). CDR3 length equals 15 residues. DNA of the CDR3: TGTGCCACCAGCCGTACGGGGGGGCCTAACACTGAAGCTTTCTTT. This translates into CATSRTGGPNTEAFF.

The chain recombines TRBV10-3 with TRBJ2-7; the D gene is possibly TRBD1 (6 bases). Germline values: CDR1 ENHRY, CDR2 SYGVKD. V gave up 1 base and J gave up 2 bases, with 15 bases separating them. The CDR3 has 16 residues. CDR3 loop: CAISEFESDSPYEQYF. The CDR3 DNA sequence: TGTGCCATCAGTGAGTTCGAGTCGGACAGCCCCTACGAGCAGTACTTC.

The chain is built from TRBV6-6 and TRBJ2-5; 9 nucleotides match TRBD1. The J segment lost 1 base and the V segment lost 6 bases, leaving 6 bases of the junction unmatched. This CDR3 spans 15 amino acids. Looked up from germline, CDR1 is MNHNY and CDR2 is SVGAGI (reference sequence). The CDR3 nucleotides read TGTGCCAGCAGCTACGGGACAGGGTCCCAAGAGACCCAGTACTTC. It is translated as CASSYGTGSQETQYF.

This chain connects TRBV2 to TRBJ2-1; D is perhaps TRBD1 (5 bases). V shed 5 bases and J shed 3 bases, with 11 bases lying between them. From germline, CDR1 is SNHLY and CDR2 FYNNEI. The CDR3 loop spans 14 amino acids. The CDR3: CASSQGPNYNEQFF. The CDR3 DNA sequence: TGTGCCAGCAGTCAGGGTCCAAACTACAATGAGCAGTTCTTC.

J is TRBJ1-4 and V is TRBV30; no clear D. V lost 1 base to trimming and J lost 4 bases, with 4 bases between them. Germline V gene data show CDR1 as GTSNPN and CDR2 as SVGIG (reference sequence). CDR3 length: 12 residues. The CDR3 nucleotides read TGTGCCTGGAGTGGCGGTAATGAAAAACTGTTTTTT. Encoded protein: CAWSGGNEKLFF.

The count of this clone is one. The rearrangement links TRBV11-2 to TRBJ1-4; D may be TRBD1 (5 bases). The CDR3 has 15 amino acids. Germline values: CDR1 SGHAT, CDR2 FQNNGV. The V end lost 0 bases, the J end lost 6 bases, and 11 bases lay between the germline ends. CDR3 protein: CASSLDRVWDEKLFF. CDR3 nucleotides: TGTGCCAGCAGCTTAGACAGGGTGTGGGATGAAAAACTGTTTTTT. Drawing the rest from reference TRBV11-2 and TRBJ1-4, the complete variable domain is EAGVAQSPRYKIIEKRQSVAFWCNPISGHATLYWYQQILGQGPKLLIQFQNNGVVDDSQLPKDRFSAERLKGVDSTLKIQPAKLEDSAVYLCASSLDRVWDEKLFFGSGTQLSVL.

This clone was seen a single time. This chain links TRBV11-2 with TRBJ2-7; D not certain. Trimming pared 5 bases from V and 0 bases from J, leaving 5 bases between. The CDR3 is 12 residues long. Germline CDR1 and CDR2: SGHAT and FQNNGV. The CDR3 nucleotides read TGTGCCAGCAGCCCTAACTCCTACGAGCAGTACTTC. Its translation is CASSPNSYEQYF. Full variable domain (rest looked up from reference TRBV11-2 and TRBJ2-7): EAGVAQSPRYKIIEKRQSVAFWCNPISGHATLYWYQQILGQGPKLLIQFQNNGVVDDSQLPKDRFSAERLKGVDSTLKIQPAKLEDSAVYLCASSPNSYEQYFGPGTRLTVT.

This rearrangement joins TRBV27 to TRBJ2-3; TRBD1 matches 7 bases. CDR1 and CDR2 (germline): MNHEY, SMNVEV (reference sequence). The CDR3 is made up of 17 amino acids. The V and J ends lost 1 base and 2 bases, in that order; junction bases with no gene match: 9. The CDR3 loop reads CASSLFGRQGVTDTQYF. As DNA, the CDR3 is TGTGCCAGCAGTTTATTCGGCCGGCAGGGGGTCACAGATACGCAGTATTTT.

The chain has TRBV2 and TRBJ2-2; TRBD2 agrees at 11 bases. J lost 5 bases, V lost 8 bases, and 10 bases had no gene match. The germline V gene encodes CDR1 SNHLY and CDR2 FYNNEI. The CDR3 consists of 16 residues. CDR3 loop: CASLGGSSGRTGELFF. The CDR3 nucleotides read TGTGCCAGCCTTGGCGGATCTAGCGGGAGGACCGGGGAGCTGTTTTTT. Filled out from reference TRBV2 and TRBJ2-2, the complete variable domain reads EPEVTQTPSHQVTQMGQEVILRCVPISNHLYFYWYRQILGQKVEFLVSFYNNEISEKSEIFDDQFSVERPDGSNFTLKIRSTKLEDSAMYFCASLGGSSGRTGELFFGEGSRLTVL.

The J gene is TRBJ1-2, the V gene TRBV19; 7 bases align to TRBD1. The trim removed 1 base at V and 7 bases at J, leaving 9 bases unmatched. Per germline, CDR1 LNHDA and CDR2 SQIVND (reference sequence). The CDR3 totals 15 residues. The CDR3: CASSIGQQGIRGYTF. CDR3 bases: TGTGCCAGTAGTATAGGACAACAGGGGATTCGTGGCTACACCTTC.